Given below is one TCR beta chain in context. The antigen is unknown. The sample belongs to a study of identical twins. Overall study results and limits: Excess sharing between twins was weaker in beta out-of-frame sequences.

Germline CDR1 is SQVTM and CDR2 is ANQGSEA. The CDR3 is made up of 12 amino acids. Between the trimmed V and J ends, which lost 4 bases and 4 bases, there was a span of 9 bases. cDNA carried unique molecular identifiers, and a universal primer site was added by template switching. TCRdb used MiXCR to reprocess the 5' RACE reads, holding one entry per CDR3 protein. The table records about 530,000 distinct CDR3 sequences, 20% to 25% of them present only once. All donors were healthy Caucasians. This sample also belongs to another study, concerning yellow fever vaccine responses in identical twins.

The sequence came from a woman aged 18-30 years in good health. The sequenced sample consisted of CD4+ T cells sorted from blood. The V call is TRBV29-1, the J call TRBJ2-3, with D unclear. In DNA, the CDR3 is TGCAGCGTTGGGCCAGGAGCAGATACGCAGTATTTT. Translating it yields CSVGPGADTQYF.